This T cell receptor beta chain emerged from a study of T cells in tuberculosis listed by TCRdb under 2018. Context from the whole study: To characterize T cells specific for the mycobacterial lipid antigen glucose monomycolate (GMM), the study used CD1B tetramers together with high-throughput TCR immunosequencing. IGRA-negative adolescents, IGRA-positive adolescents with latent tuberculosis and adults with active tuberculosis, about nine per group, were compared in a South African clinical cohort. Active tuberculosis patient PBMC were archived before or within 7 days of starting standard anti-tuberculosis treatment. Study-wide conclusions, independent of this receptor: The smaller NN-distances in active tuberculosis patients were driven in part by shorter CDR3-alpha lengths, while the difference seen for TCR-beta was not statistically significant. Using GEM motif frequencies, a classifier achieved approximately 75% accuracy, whereas a classifier built on the diverse GMM-specific repertoire got to roughly 90% accuracy (AUROC about 0.9). Clinical samples were selected based on which cryopreserved specimens were available, and the active tuberculosis cases were adults whereas the controls were adolescents. Smaller mean NN-distances to GMM-specific TCRs were observed in active tuberculosis TCR-alpha repertoires than in IGRA-negative controls, suggesting clonal expansion of GMM-specific TCRs.

The germline ends are 16 bases apart after V is trimmed by 3 bases and J by 5 bases. The CDR3 measures 15 amino acids from cysteine to phenylalanine. Only the CDR3 DNA stays, 45 bases, in frame from base 1. CDR1 and CDR2 were assigned from the germline V gene as MGHRA and YSYEKL. TCR libraries were generated with the immunoSEQ multiplex PCR assay, using TCR-beta and/or TCR-alpha/delta assays for each sample. Amplified TCR libraries were sequenced on the Illumina high-throughput platform. Turning to the authors' computational methods: Clustering and dimensionality reduction relied on pairwise TCRdist distances among GMM-specific receptors from T cells that were either sorted ex vivo or expanded in vitro. The score assigned to each clinical repertoire was mean NN-distance, meaning the average TCRdist to the nearest 10% of tetramer-positive reference sequences. GEM TCR motif frequency was computed as the fraction of unique TCRs matching known GEM sequences by V/J usage and CDR3 length. Active tuberculosis was classified by linear discriminant analysis with leave-one-out cross-validation, implemented in scikit-learn. TCRdb obtained this table from immuneACCESS and retained in-frame rearrangements with V and J assigned. These tables miss some clones; where compared with another copy, unresolved V genes account for less than half of the shortfall, and the remainder is unexplained. The DNA gave D and trimming, while V, J and clone size come from that table. Here the sample has about 35,000 clones; roughly 93% occur a single time. Over 10% of the sample lies in the top ten.

The table lists this clone with a few counts. Its antigen target is currently unknown. Base qualities are missing; no much larger clone stands one base away. The time point label of this sample denotes: new active TB diagnosis, blood taken before or within 7 days of starting treatment. The active tuberculosis patients were newly diagnosed, HIV-seronegative South African adults aged 18 years or older. Confirmation of active tuberculosis came from positive sputum smear microscopy and/or a positive M. tuberculosis culture. Unsorted cryopreserved PBMC were immunosequenced, covering on average around 94,000 T cells per clinical donor.

The chain joins TRBV4-1 to TRBJ1-2; a tentative D match to TRBD1 spans 6 bases. The TCR sequence derives from an adult with tuberculosis. The input for sequencing was PBMCs, taken at tuberculosis diagnosis. The DNA sequence reads TGCGCCAGCAGCCAGGGCGGACAGATGCGGTATGGCTACACCTTC. It translates as CASSQGGQMRYGYTF.